This TCR beta chain was observed in a study of shared clonotypes between healthy human individuals. Study summary: Each donor had three CD4 naive, three CD4 memory, two CD8 naive and one CD8 memory plate. General study points: The four-donor shared clonotypes exceeded non-shared clonotypes in generation probability, with non-shared ones scoring lower.

On this clone itself: Its antigen is not identified.

The study ran the assay at deep level. Profiled with immunoSEQ multiplex PCR; TCRdb holds only in-frame clones, not every one. The data show around 1 million clones, 76% seen once. Germline-derived CDR1 and CDR2 are MGHRA and YSYEKL. Trimming removed 1 base at V and 2 bases at J, with 12 bases between. The length of the CDR3 is 16 residues. The TCR sequence derives from a man aged 18 to 29 in good health. Sequencing was performed on memory CD4+ T cells sorted from blood. The subset here: CD45RA-negative fraction. The chain is built from TRBV4-1 and TRBJ2-4; the D call may be TRBD1 or TRBD2 (5 bases each). This CDR3 reads CASSQGGVVSKNIQYF. CDR3 bases: TGCGCCAGCAGCCAAGGAGGGGTTGTGTCCAAAAACATTCAGTACTTC.